This T cell receptor beta chain stems from a study of blood T cell repertoires in COVID-19. Background on the study: Both acute and convalescent COVID-19 samples were obtained from the United States, Italy and Spain.

The CDR3 covers 14 residues. The V gene's germline CDR1 is MNHNY and CDR2 SVGAGI (reference sequence). The V gene end was trimmed by 4 bases and the J gene end by 3 bases; junction bases not matched to a gene: 4. Authors' analysis steps: Reference gene primer amplification in the assay estimated nucleated cell counts. Using immunoSEQ multiplex PCR, the repertoire was profiled, and TCRdb retains in-frame clones only, with some absent. V and J calls and clone size come straight from that table; D and trimming were deduced from the DNA. The sample has some 70,000 clones; roughly 91% are singletons. The rearrangement links TRBV6-6 to TRBJ2-7, with 9 bases that match TRBD1. The sample comprised peripheral blood. The sequence came from a man aged 35 to 55 with COVID-19, enrolled during active disease. The CDR3 DNA reads as TGTGCCAGCAGTTCACCGGGACAGGGCTACGAGCAGTACTTC. Encoded protein: CASSSPGQGYEQYF.